This T cell receptor beta chain was recovered during a study of CD8+ T cells in alopecia areata. Study-level findings and limits: In lesional scalp, particularly from alopecia totalis/universalis, clonality was higher than in normal scalp. Scalp data also include sequences from resident alphabeta T cells of normal skin.

Isolated RNA was reverse transcribed into cDNA used as the sequencing template. Using immunoSEQ multiplex PCR, the repertoire was profiled, and TCRdb retains in-frame clones only, with some absent. The data contain 130,000 to 150,000 clones, approximately 65% of them seen just once; the ten biggest clones take up 36%. Remarks on this clone: Its matching antigen is unknown.

Germline V gene lookup returns CDR1 SGHDT and CDR2 YYEEEE. V gave up 2 bases and J gave up 2 bases, with 10 bases separating them. This CDR3 region has 14 residues. The chain couples TRBV5-6 to TRBJ2-5, with D maybe TRBD1 (5 bases). The receptor was isolated from a human donor in good health. Material for sequencing was CD8+ T cells sorted from blood. CDR3 residues: CASSFPQVQETQYF. CDR3 sequence (DNA): TGTGCCAGCAGCTTCCCACAGGTGCAAGAGACCCAGTACTTC.